A single T cell receptor (beta chain) is shown here with its context. This clone was counted once. The antigen it recognizes is unknown. Per-base qualities were not stored, and no clone one base away is much larger. For sequencing of the TCRbeta CDR3 region, genomic DNA was extracted from the sorted cells. TCRbeta CDR3 regions were sequenced using the immunoSEQ Assay. Here the immuneACCESS table is served through TCRdb, limited to in-frame sequences with V and J called. Missing clones are a known gap in these copies; in checked studies unresolved V genes cover under half, and the rest lacks a known reason. For this sample the table gives about 15,000 clones, of which 70% to 90% were detected only once. The ten largest clones take up about 20% of the sample. Patients with a history of autoimmune disease or receiving systemic immunosuppression were excluded from the trial. Peripheral blood for TCR sequencing was collected from all dose cohorts at baseline, on cycle 4 day 1, and on cycle 7 day 1. The samples were taken from a phase I, first-in-human, multicenter, open-label dose-escalation trial of ivuxolimab. The trial enrolled adults with locally advanced or metastatic head and neck squamous cell, hepatocellular, melanoma or renal cell carcinoma. Before TCR sequencing, CD4+ T cells and CD8+ T cells from peripheral blood were sorted into separate populations.

The data originate from a study of OX40 agonist ivuxolimab in advanced cancers. Concerning the study at large: Ivuxolimab was a fully human IgG2 agonistic monoclonal antibody targeting the costimulatory receptor OX40 (CD134). In the dose-escalation cohort, around four fifths of patients were male, and the mean age was approximately 60 years, with a range of 23 to 79. Intravenous ivuxolimab was administered to patients every 2 weeks at six dose levels: 0.01, 0.1, 0.3, 1.5, 3 and 10 mg/kg. Of the roughly 51 patients in dose escalation, about 20 had hepatocellular carcinoma, about 15 had melanoma, 9 had renal cell carcinoma and 9 had head and neck cancer. The purpose of peripheral TCRbeta sequencing was to test whether ivuxolimab changed TCR sequence diversity and led to clonal T-cell expansion. The paper describes the monotherapy dose-escalation part (N of about 55 patients) of the phase I trial of ivuxolimab. Patients were allowed to have had prior anti-PD-1, anti-PD-L1 or anti-CTLA-4 therapy, and approximately 37% of the dose-escalation patients had been treated with checkpoint inhibitors. Partial responses occurred in three dose-escalation patients, of whom one had hepatocellular carcinoma and two had cutaneous melanoma.

Study-wide findings and limitations: After ivuxolimab, expanded clones were on average more numerous among CD8+ T cells than among CD4+ T cells. Low levels of normalized T-cell clonal expansion were also seen in some patients who did not respond. Partial responders in the 0.1-3.0 mg/kg groups had among the lowest normalized peripheral clonal expansion, especially among CD8+ T cells. At doses of 0.1 to 3.0 mg/kg, clonal expansion of both CD4+ and CD8+ T cells in blood was seen between baseline and week 6. Which antigens the clonally expanded peripheral T cells were specific for was not determined.

The junction shows trimming of 2 bases on V and 1 base on J, plus 10 bases between the germline ends. CDR1 and CDR2 were assigned from the germline V gene as SGDLS and YYNGEE. From cysteine to phenylalanine, the CDR3 is 15 amino acids long. Only the CDR3 region is kept as DNA, spanning 45 bases read in frame from base 1. The chain joins TRBV9 to TRBJ1-5; TRBD1 is a weak D gene call, 5 bases matching. The sample in question was CD4+ or CD8+ T cells sorted from blood, obtained in a trial of the OX40 agonist ivuxolimab. The receptor comes from an adult with an advanced solid tumor such as melanoma, head and neck, liver or kidney cancer. The CDR3 loop reads CASSVGWGSNQPQHF. The nucleotides are TGTGCCAGCAGCGTCGGTTGGGGGAGCAATCAGCCCCAGCATTTT.